Presented here are 26 T cell receptor beta chains from one specimen sequenced in a study of control samples from healthy donors and cancer patients. The table came from immunoSEQ multiplex PCR; TCRdb's copy has only in-frame clones and leaves some out. The profile shows roughly 150,000 clones, about 93% of them singletons. The source material was blood. The source is a man aged 50-60 years in good health.

On this clone itself: At one end the junction does not follow the germline gene, possibly because of a read error. The chain is built from TRBV5-1 and TRBJ2-5, with D possibly called TRBD1 or TRBD2 (6 bases each). The CDR3 length is 12 residues. CDR1 and CDR2 (germline): SGHRS, YFSETQ. CDR3 bases: TGCGCCAGCAGCAACAGGAGGGACATCCGAGACTTC. This translates into CASSNRRDIRDF.

The chain has TRBV19 and TRBJ2-7; 10 positions match TRBD2. The V segment lost 3 bases and the J segment 5 bases; nucleotides outside the gene matches: 10. Germline lookup yields CDR1 LNHDA and CDR2 SQIVND (reference sequence). The length of the CDR3 is 16 residues. The CDR3 region is CASSILAGVLKHEQYF. The CDR3 DNA reads TGTGCCAGTAGTATTCTAGCGGGAGTTCTAAAACACGAGCAGTACTTC.

This clone was picked up a small number of times. This sequence joins TRBV30 and TRBJ2-7; D might be TRBD1 (6 bases). CDR1 and CDR2 from the germline V gene are GTSNPN and SVGIG (reference sequence). V was trimmed by 1 base and J by 3 bases, leaving 19 bases between them. The CDR3 totals 16 residues. This CDR3 reads CAWSAPRGQIIYEQYF. The CDR3, as DNA: TGTGCCTGGAGTGCTCCCCGAGGACAGATAATCTACGAGCAGTACTTC.

The rearrangement uses TRBV24-1 and TRBJ1-2; 11 nucleotides agree with TRBD1. Germline CDR1 KGHDR, CDR2 SFDVKD. The CDR3 loop spans 16 amino acids. The V and J ends lost 3 bases and 2 bases, in that order; junction bases with no gene match: 4. CDR3 nucleotide sequence: TGTGCCACCAGTGATCCCCGGACAGGGGGCAACTATGGCTACACCTTC. The encoded protein is CATSDPRTGGNYGYTF.

The V gene is TRBV4-2, the J gene TRBJ2-1; 10 bases line up with TRBD2. The CDR3 is 18 residues long. Germline CDR1 reads LGHNA; CDR2 reads YNFKEQ. V lost 4 bases and J lost 4; bases outside the gene matches: 13. The chain's CDR3 is CASSLRDRGLAAYNEQFF. In DNA, the CDR3 is TGTGCCAGCAGCCTCCGGGACCGCGGACTAGCGGCATACAATGAGCAGTTCTTC.

The V and J genes are TRBV2 and TRBJ1-2, with unresolved D. The CDR3 is 13 amino acids. Trimming cost V 4 bases and J 10 bases, with 16 bases left between them. Germline V gene lookup returns CDR1 SNHLY and CDR2 FYNNEI. The CDR3, as DNA: TGTGCCAGCAGTGTCGGAAGGCGGGAAACCTACACCTTC. Translated: CASSVGRRETYTF.

This chain joins TRBV5-4 and TRBJ1-1, with D possibly being TRBD1 (5 bases). With 7 bases removed from V and 8 bases from J, the gap between germline ends came to 18 bases. There are 13 residues in the CDR3. Germline values: CDR1 SGHNT, CDR2 YYREEE (reference sequence). The CDR3 region is CASYGGAEVEAFF. The CDR3, as DNA: TGTGCCAGCTATGGGGGAGCTGAGGTAGAAGCTTTCTTT.

The chain couples TRBV20-1 to TRBJ1-3; D remains unclear. The CDR3 consists of 13 residues. Germline values: CDR1 DFQATT, CDR2 SNEGSKA (reference sequence). V shed 3 bases and J shed 4 bases, with 10 bases lying between them. DNA for the CDR3: TGCAGTGCTAGTAGGACTGCCGGAAACACCATATATTTT. It encodes CSASRTAGNTIYF.

This chain links TRBV6-4 with TRBJ2-3; the match to TRBD2 covers 10 bases. The CDR3 runs to 15 residues. V was pared by 1 base and J by 4 bases, with 2 bases of the junction left unmatched. The germline V gene has CDR1 MRHNA and CDR2 SNTAGT. The CDR3 sequence is CASSDYGLAADTQYF. The CDR3, as DNA: TGTGCCAGCAGTGACTATGGACTAGCGGCAGATACGCAGTATTTT.

The chain has TRBV6-5 and TRBJ2-5; 7 bases fit TRBD1. The germline gives CDR1 MNHEY, CDR2 SVGAGI. The CDR3 totals 13 residues. With V trimmed by 5 bases and J by 2 bases, 2 bases remained unmatched. CDR3 loop: CASSPGQQETQYF. The CDR3 DNA is TGTGCCAGCAGTCCGGGACAGCAAGAGACCCAGTACTTC.

The V call is TRBV7-3, the J call TRBJ2-5, with D maybe TRBD2 (6 bases). Germline V gives CDR1 SGHTA, CDR2 FQGTGA. With 5 bases removed from V and 4 bases from J, the gap between germline ends came to 17 bases. The length of the CDR3 is 15 residues. CDR3 DNA: TGTGCCAGCAGCCCTAACCCCGGGACTCGAGAGACCCAGTACTTC. Translating it yields CASSPNPGTRETQYF.

The chain joins TRBV10-3 to TRBJ2-2; 11 bases fit TRBD2. Germline CDR1 and CDR2: ENHRY and SYGVKD. The CDR3 consists of 17 residues. Trimming took 6 bases from V and 4 from J; bases not matched to a gene: 10. The CDR3 nucleotides read TGTGCCATCAGCGATACTAGCGGGAGACAGAGCACCGGGGAGCTGTTTTTT. It translates to CAISDTSGRQSTGELFF.

This CDR3 is CASRTTGELFF. CDR3 coding DNA: TGTGCCAGCAGAACTACCGGGGAGCTGTTTTTT. This rearrangement joins TRBV6-5 to TRBJ2-2; D remains unclear. Trimming took 6 bases from V and 5 from J, leaving 4 bases between them. The CDR3 spans 11 residues. The V gene's germline CDR1 is MNHEY and CDR2 SVGAGI.

V and J are TRBV12-5 and TRBJ2-1, with D uncertain. The length of the CDR3 is 12 residues. Trimming removed 0 bases at V and 7 bases at J, with 4 bases between. Germline-derived CDR1 and CDR2 are LGHNT and FRNRAP. CDR3 bases: TGTGCTAGTGGTTTGGTAGGGAATGAGCAGTTCTTC. This translates into CASGLVGNEQFF.

V is TRBV3-1 (or the pseudogene TRBV3-2) and J is TRBJ2-6; no clear D. The V and J ends lost 2 bases and 2 bases respectively, with 7 bases between them. CDR3 size: 15 residues. Germline V gene sequence: CDR1 LGHDT, CDR2 YNNKEL (reference sequence). In DNA form, the CDR3 reads TGTGCCAGCAGCCAACCAGGAGCTGGGGCCAACGTCCTGACTTTC. Translated, it gives CASSQPGAGANVLTF.

The chain links TRBV6-5 to TRBJ2-7; 10 bases map to TRBD2. The germline V gene encodes CDR1 MNHEY and CDR2 SVGAGI. The CDR3 covers 15 residues. The ends lost 6 bases at V and 5 bases at J; junction bases unmatched: 10. In nucleotides, the CDR3 is TGTGCCAGCAGACCTACTAGCGGGACCCACCACGAGCAGTACTTC. This gives the protein CASRPTSGTHHEQYF.

This rearrangement joins TRBV5-1 to TRBJ2-5, with D unresolved. This CDR3 spans 13 amino acids. CDR1 SGHRS and CDR2 YFSETQ come from the germline V gene. Between the trimmed V and J ends, which lost 1 base and 5 bases, there was a span of 9 bases. DNA for the CDR3: TGCGCCAGCAGCTTGTGGTCGATGGAGACCCAGTACTTC. It encodes CASSLWSMETQYF.

This clone was found a few times. The chain is built from TRBV5-1 and TRBJ1-3, with unresolved D. CDR1 SGHRS and CDR2 YFSETQ come from the germline V gene. Trimming cost V 0 bases and J 2 bases, with 6 bases left between them. The CDR3 sequence is 14 residues long. For the CDR3, the DNA is TGCGCCAGCAGCTTGGACACCCCTGGAAACACCATATATTTT. It is translated as CASSLDTPGNTIYF.

The V gene is TRBV28, the J gene TRBJ2-7; the D gene is possibly TRBD1 (5 bases). V was shortened by 5 bases and J by 3 bases, with 8 bases between the two germline ends. CDR1 MDHEN and CDR2 SYDVKM come from the germline V gene. This CDR3 region has 12 residues. This chain's CDR3 is CASSPDSYEQYF. CDR3 sequence (DNA): TGTGCCAGCAGTCCCGACAGCTACGAGCAGTACTTC.

V usage is TRBV10-3 and J usage is TRBJ1-2; D not certain. The CDR3 sequence is 12 residues long. The germline gives CDR1 ENHRY, CDR2 SYGVKD. V was cut by 2 bases and J by 4 bases, with 5 bases left in between. In nucleotides, the CDR3 is TGTGCCATCAGTGAGCCCCGCTATGGCTACACCTTC. Its protein is CAISEPRYGYTF.

The V and J genes are TRBV5-4 and TRBJ2-7, with D hard to call. Germline-derived CDR1 and CDR2 are SGHNT and YYREEE (reference sequence). The CDR3 consists of 14 residues. V was pared by 3 bases and J by 5 bases, with 15 bases between. CDR3 protein: CASSSPYVNDEQYF. DNA for the CDR3: TGTGCCAGCAGCTCTCCTTATGTGAACGACGAGCAGTACTTC.

This rearrangement joins TRBV29-1 to TRBJ2-7; TRBD1 matches at 10 bases. The CDR3 runs to 11 residues. From germline, CDR1 is SQVTM and CDR2 ANQGSEA. Here the CDR3 DNA reads TGCAGTGGGACAGGGGACAACGAGCAGTACTTC. Protein: CSGTGDNEQYF.

The chain uses TRBV25-1 and TRBJ1-3, with D uncertain. V dropped 3 bases and J dropped 2 bases, with 11 bases sitting between them. Germline CDR1 is MGHDK and CDR2 is SYGVNS. The length of the CDR3 is 15 residues. The CDR3 is CASSDPYQAGNTIYF. CDR3 sequence (DNA): TGTGCCAGCAGTGACCCCTATCAAGCTGGAAACACCATATATTTT.

V usage is TRBV15 and J usage is TRBJ2-1; no clear D. This CDR3 region has 12 residues. Trimming shortened V by 0 bases and J by 6 bases, and 3 bases separated the two germline ends. Per the germline V gene, CDR1 is LNHNV and CDR2 is YYDKDF (reference sequence). The CDR3 here is CATSRESNEQFF. For the CDR3, the DNA is TGTGCCACCAGCAGAGAGAGCAATGAGCAGTTCTTC.

This chain uses TRBV6-2 or TRBV6-3 with TRBJ2-5; the match to TRBD2 covers 10 bases. Germline V gene sequence: CDR1 MNHEY, CDR2 SVGEGT. With 2 bases clipped from V and 1 base from J, the junction kept 4 bases outside the gene matches. The CDR3 totals 16 residues. The DNA of the CDR3 is TGTGCCAGCAGTTACGGGGGACTAGCGTCCCAAGAGACCCAGTACTTC. It is translated as CASSYGGLASQETQYF.

The rearrangement links TRBV19 to TRBJ1-5, with 8 bases identical to TRBD1. CDR3 size: 18 residues. Germline CDR1 reads LNHDA; CDR2 reads SQIVND (reference sequence). After removal of 1 base from V and 1 base from J, the junction contained 9 bases not matched to a gene. The CDR3 loop is CASSIGRAGGRSNQPQHF. CDR3 bases: TGTGCCAGTAGTATAGGTCGGGCAGGGGGCAGAAGCAATCAGCCCCAGCATTTT.